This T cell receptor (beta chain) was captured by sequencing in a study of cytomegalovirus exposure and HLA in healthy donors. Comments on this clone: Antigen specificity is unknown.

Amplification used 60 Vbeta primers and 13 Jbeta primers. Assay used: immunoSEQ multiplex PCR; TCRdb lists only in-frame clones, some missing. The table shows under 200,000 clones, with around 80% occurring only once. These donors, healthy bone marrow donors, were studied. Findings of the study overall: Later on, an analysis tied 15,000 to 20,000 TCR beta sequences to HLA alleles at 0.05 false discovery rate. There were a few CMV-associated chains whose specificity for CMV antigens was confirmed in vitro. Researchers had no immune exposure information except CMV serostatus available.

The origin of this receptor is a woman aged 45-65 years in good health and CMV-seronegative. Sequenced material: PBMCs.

CDR3 DNA sequence: TGTGCCAGCTCGCCAACGGGGTACAAAAAGGTAGCGAAAGAGACCCAGTACTTC. It translates to CASSPTGYKKVAKETQYF. The J gene is TRBJ2-5, the V gene TRBV18; maybe TRBD2 (5 bases). Trimming pared 6 bases from V and 3 bases from J, leaving 26 bases between. Germline CDR1 is KGHSH and CDR2 is LQKENI. The CDR3 loop spans 18 amino acids.